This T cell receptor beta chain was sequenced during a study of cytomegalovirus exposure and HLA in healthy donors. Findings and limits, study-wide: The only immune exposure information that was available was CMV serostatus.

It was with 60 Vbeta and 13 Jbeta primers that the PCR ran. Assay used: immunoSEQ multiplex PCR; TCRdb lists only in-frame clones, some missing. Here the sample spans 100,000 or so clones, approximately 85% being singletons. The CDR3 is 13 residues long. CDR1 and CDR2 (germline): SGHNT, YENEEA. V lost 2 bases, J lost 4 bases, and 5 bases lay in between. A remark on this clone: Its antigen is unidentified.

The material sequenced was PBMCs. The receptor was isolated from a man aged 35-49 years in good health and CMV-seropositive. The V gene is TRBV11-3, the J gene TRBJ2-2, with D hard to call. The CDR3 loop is CASSLPGTGELFF. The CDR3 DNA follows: TGTGCCAGCAGCTTACCGGGCACCGGGGAGCTGTTTTTT. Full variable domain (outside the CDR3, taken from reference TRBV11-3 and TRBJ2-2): EAGVVQSPRYKIIEKKQPVAFWCNPISGHNTLYWYLQNLGQGPELLIRYENEEAVDDSQLPKDRFSAERLKGVDSTLKIQPAELGDSAVYLCASSLPGTGELFFGEGSRLTVL.